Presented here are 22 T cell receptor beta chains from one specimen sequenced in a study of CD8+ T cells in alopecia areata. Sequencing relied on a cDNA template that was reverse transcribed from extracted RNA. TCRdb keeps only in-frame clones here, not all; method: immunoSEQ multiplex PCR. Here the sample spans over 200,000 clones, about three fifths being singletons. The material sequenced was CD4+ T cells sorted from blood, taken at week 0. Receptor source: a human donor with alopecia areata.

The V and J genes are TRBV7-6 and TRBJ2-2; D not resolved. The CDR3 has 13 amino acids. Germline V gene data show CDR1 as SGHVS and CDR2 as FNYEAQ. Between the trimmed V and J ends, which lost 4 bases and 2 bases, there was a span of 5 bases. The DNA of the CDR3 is TGTGCCAGCAGCTCAGTTAACACCGGGGAGCTGTTTTTT. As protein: CASSSVNTGELFF.

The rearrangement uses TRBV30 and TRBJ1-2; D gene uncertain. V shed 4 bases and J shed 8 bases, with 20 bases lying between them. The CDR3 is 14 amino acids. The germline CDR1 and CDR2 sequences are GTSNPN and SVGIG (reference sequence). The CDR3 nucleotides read TGTGCCTGGACCAAAGGCTTGGGAAACTGGGGCTACACCTTC. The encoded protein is CAWTKGLGNWGYTF.

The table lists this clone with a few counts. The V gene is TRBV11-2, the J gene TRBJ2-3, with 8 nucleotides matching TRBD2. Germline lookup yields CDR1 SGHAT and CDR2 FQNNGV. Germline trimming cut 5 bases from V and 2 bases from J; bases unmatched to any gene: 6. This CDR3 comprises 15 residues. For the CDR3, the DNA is TGTGCCAGCAGCCCAGGACTAGCTACCACAGATACGCAGTATTTT. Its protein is CASSPGLATTDTQYF.

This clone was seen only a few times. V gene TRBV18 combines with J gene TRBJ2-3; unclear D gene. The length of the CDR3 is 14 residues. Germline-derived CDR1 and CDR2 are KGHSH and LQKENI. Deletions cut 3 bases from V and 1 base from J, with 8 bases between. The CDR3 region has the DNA TGTGCCAGCTCACCTCACCAAGGCACAGATACGCAGTATTTT. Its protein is CASSPHQGTDTQYF.

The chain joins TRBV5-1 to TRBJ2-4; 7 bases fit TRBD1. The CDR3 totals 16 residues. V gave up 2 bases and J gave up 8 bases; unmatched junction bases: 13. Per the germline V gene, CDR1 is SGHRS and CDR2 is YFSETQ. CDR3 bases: TGCGCCAGCAGCTTACCGACAGGAACCCAGGGGGACATTCAGTACTTC. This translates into CASSLPTGTQGDIQYF.

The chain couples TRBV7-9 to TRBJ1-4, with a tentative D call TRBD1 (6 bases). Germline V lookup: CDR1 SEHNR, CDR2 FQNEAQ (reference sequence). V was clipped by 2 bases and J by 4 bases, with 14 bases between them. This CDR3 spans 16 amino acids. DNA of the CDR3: TGTGCCAGCAGCTTACTTTCCGGACAGTTTAATGAAAAACTGTTTTTT. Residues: CASSLLSGQFNEKLFF.

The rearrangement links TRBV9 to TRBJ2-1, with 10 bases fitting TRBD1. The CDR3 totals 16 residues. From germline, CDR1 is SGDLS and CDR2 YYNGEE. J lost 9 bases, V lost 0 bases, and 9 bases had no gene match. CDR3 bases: TGTGCCAGCAGCGTAGTGGGGACAGGGGCCGGAGGTGAGCAGTTCTTC. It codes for CASSVVGTGAGGEQFF.

CDR3 in amino acids: CASSPGGQRSDTQYF. The DNA for the CDR3 is TGTGCCAGCAGCCCAGGAGGACAGAGGTCAGATACGCAGTATTTT. The gene calls are TRBV7-3 and TRBJ2-3; maybe TRBD1 (6 bases). The germline gives CDR1 SGHTA, CDR2 FQGTGA. The CDR3 totals 15 residues. V shed 5 bases and J shed 4 bases, with 16 bases lying between them.

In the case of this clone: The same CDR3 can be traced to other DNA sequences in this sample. CDR3 residues: CAWSRQGYQPQHF. Here the CDR3 DNA reads TGTGCCTGGAGTCGGCAGGGATATCAGCCCCAGCATTTT. This rearrangement joins TRBV30 to TRBJ1-5; TRBD1 is a possible D gene (5 bases). Germline CDR1 reads GTSNPN; CDR2 reads SVGIG (reference sequence). The CDR3 contains 13 residues. V shed 2 bases and J shed 5 bases, with 10 bases lying between them. Full variable domain (rest looked up from reference TRBV30 and TRBJ1-5): SQTIHQWPATLVQPVGSPLSLECTVEGTSNPNLYWYRQAAGRGLQLLFYSVGIGQISSEVPQNLSASRPQDRQFILSSKKLLLSDSGFYLCAWSRQGYQPQHFGDGTRLSIL.

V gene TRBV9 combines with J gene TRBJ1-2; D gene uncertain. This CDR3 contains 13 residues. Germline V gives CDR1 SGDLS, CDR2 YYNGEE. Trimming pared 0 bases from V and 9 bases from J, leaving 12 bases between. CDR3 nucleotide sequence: TGTGCCAGCAGCGTAGATCAGGATGGTAGCTACACCTTC. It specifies CASSVDQDGSYTF.

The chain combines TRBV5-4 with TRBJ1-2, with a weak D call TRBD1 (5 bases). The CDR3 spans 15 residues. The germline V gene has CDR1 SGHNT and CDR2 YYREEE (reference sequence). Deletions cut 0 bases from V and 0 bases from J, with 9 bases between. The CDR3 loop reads CASSLAGRTNYGYTF. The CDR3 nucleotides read TGTGCCAGCAGCTTGGCAGGGCGAACTAACTATGGCTACACCTTC. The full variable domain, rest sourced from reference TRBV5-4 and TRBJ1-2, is ETGVTQSPTHLIKTRGQQVTLRCSSQSGHNTVSWYQQALGQGPQFIFQYYREEENGRGNFPPRFSGLQFPNYSSELNVNALELDDSALYLCASSLAGRTNYGYTFGSGTRLTVV.

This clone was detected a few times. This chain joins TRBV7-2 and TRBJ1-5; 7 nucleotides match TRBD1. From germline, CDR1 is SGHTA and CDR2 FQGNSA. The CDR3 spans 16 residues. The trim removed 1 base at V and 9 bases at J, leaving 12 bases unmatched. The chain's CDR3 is CASSLDGQASLRPQHF. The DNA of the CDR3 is TGTGCCAGCAGCTTAGACGGACAGGCCTCTCTGAGGCCCCAGCATTTT.

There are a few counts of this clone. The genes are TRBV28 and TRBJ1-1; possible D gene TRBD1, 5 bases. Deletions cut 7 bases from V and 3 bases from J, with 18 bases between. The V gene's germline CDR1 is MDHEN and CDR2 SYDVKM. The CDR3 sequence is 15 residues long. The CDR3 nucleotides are TGTGCCAGCACCCCCGTCGGTGGGGCGTACACTGAAGCTTTCTTT. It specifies CASTPVGGAYTEAFF.

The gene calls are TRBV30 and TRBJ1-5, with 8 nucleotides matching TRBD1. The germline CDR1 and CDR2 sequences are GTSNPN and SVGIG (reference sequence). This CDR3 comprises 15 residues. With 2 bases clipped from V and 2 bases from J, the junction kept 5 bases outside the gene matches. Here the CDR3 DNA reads TGTGCCTGGAGTCTTAACAGGGGGGGCAATCAGCCCCAGCATTTT. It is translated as CAWSLNRGGNQPQHF.

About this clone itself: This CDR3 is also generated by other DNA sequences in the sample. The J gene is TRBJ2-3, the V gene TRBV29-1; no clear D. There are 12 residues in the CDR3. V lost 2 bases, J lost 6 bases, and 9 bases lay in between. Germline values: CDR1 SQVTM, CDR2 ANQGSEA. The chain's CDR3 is CSVESSTDTQYF. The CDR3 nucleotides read TGCAGCGTTGAATCCTCGACCGATACGCAGTATTTT.

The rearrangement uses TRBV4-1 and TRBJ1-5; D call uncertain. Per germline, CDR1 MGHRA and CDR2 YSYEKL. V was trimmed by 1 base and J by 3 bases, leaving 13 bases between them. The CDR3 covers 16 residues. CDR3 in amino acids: CASSQVAGIFNQPQHF. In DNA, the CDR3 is TGCGCCAGCAGCCAAGTGGCGGGAATTTTCAATCAGCCCCAGCATTTT.

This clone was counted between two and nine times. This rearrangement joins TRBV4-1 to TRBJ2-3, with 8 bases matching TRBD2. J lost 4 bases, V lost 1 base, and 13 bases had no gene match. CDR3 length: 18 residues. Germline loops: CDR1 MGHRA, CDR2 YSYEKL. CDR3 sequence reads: CASSQVWATGGPSDTQYF. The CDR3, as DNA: TGCGCCAGCAGCCAAGTGTGGGCAACGGGAGGGCCATCAGATACGCAGTATTTT.

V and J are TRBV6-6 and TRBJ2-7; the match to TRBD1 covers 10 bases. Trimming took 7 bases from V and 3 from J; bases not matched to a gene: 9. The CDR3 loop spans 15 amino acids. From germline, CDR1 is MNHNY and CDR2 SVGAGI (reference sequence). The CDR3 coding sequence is TGTGCCAGCACCAACCACGGGACAGGGGACTACGAGCAGTACTTC. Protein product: CASTNHGTGDYEQYF.

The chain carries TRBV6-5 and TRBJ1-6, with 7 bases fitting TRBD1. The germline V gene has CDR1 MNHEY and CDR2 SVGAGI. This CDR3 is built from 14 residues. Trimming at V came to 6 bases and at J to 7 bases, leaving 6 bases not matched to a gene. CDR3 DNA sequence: TGTGCCAGCAGACTGGGACAGATAAATTCACCCCTCCACTTT. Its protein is CASRLGQINSPLHF.

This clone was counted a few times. The CDR3 here is CAINPTGTNDYTF. DNA for the CDR3: TGTGCCATCAACCCGACAGGGACTAATGACTACACCTTC. The rearrangement links TRBV10-3 to TRBJ1-2, with 7 bases lining up with TRBD1. The CDR3 runs to 13 residues. From germline, CDR1 is ENHRY and CDR2 SYGVKD. With 7 bases clipped from V and 10 bases from J, the junction kept 12 bases outside the gene matches.

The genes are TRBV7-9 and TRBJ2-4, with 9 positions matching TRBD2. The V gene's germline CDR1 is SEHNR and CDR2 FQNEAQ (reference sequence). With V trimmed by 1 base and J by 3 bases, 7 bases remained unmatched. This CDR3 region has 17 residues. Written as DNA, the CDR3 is TGTGCCAGCAGCTTAGACGGCGGGGGGGCCGTCAAAAACATTCAGTACTTC. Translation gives CASSLDGGGAVKNIQYF.

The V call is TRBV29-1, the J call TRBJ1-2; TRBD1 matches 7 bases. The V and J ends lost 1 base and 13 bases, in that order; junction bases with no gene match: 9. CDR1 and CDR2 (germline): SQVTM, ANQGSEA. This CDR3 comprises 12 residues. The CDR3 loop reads CSVEVTTGWGTF. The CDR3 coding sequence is TGCAGCGTTGAAGTGACGACAGGGTGGGGCACCTTC.